This T cell receptor (beta chain) stems from a study of CD8+CD57+ T cells in acquired aplastic anemia. Concerning this clonotype: Antigen unknown.

CDR1 is MRHNA, CDR2 SNTAGT, per germline. V was clipped by 5 bases and J by 7 bases, with 21 bases between them. The CDR3 loop spans 16 amino acids. Study observations and caveats: Patients shared just under 30 CD8+ CDR3 sequences with controls.

Genomic DNA templated the TCR beta VDJ and CDR3 profiling. One entry per CDR3 protein, called by TCRdb with MiXCR from the reads. The table lists 300,000 or so distinct CDR3 sequences, roughly half of them singletons. The receptor's source is a human donor with severe aplastic anemia or a healthy control (not recorded which). Sequencing used sorted CD4+, CD8+, or CD8+CD57+ T cells (not recorded which) from PBMCs. The chain recombines TRBV6-4 with TRBJ2-1; a weak D match, TRBD1 (6 bases). The CDR3 DNA reads TGTGCCAGCAGTCGCTGCGTTAGGGGGTCATGGAATGAGCAGTTCTTC. Amino acid sequence: CASSRCVRGSWNEQFF.